The sequence of this T cell receptor (beta chain) was determined in a study of shared clonotypes between healthy human individuals. Study in general: Per donor, three plates held CD4 naive cells, three held CD4 memory, two held CD8 naive and one held CD8 memory.

Remarks on this clone: Its antigen remains unknown.

V lost 3 bases and J lost 4, with 9 bases in between. CDR3 size: 13 residues. CDR1 and CDR2 (germline): SGHAT, FQDESV (reference sequence). Study outcomes and limitations: In this cohort, only blood was sampled, and tissue repertoires likely differ.

TCRdb's table, derived via immunoSEQ multiplex PCR, lists solely in-frame clones and lacks some. This table holds some 380,000 clones, 90% to 97% found once. The V call is TRBV11-1, the J call TRBJ2-5; D remains unclear. Specimen: memory CD8+ T cells sorted from blood. Indicated subset: CD45RO+ cells pooled with CCR7-negative TemRA cells. This sequence was found in a man aged 30 to 45 in good health. The CDR3 spells CASSFPHGETQYF. The CDR3 region has the DNA TGTGCCAGCAGCTTTCCTCATGGAGAGACCCAGTACTTC.